Listed below are T cell receptor beta chains from one sample, sequenced in a study of blood T cell repertoires in COVID-19. TCRdb's table, derived via immunoSEQ multiplex PCR, lists solely in-frame clones and lacks some. The sample includes 90,000 to 120,000 clones, more than 85% seen only once; the top ten take approximately 6%. Specimen: peripheral blood. The receptor source for this set is a human donor in a cohort sampled during active COVID-19. The CDR3 runs from the conserved cysteine through the conserved F or W. A D gene is named only where the DNA matches it firmly. Rows may omit the clone size; those that give it use once, few, many or a size class.

>TRBJ2-7|TRBV30|TRBD2|NA
CAWSQGLAAGTYEQYF
TGTGCCTGGAGCCAGGGACTAGCAGCGGGAACTTACGAGCAGTACTTC
>TRBJ2-3|TRBV6-5|TRBD1|NA
CASSYSNRGLTDTQYF
TGTGCCAGCAGTTACTCGAACAGGGGTTTAACAGATACGCAGTATTTT
>TRBJ2-3|TRBV11-2|TRBD2|NA
CASSSDVTSGYTDTQYF
TGTGCCAGCAGCTCGGATGTGACTAGCGGGTACACAGATACGCAGTATTTT
>TRBJ1-1|TRBV5-1|NA|once
CASSWHGAGENTEAFF
TGCGCCAGCAGCTGGCATGGGGCTGGTGAGAACACTGAAGCTTTCTTT
>TRBJ2-7|TRBV15|TRBD1|NA
CATSRGTGDTYEQYF
TGTGCCACCAGCAGGGGGACAGGGGATACCTACGAGCAGTACTTC
>TRBJ2-7|TRBV6-2/TRBV6-3|NA|NA
CASSPTGTYEQYF
TGTGCCAGCAGCCCTACAGGCACCTACGAGCAGTACTTC
>TRBJ1-2|TRBV5-4|NA|NA
CASSLFDRLHYGYTF
TGTGCCAGCAGCTTATTTGACCGACTCCACTATGGCTACACCTTC
>TRBJ2-7|TRBV5-4|TRBD2|NA
CASSSKLAGQRPQYF
TGTGCCAGCAGCTCTAAACTAGCGGGCCAGCGTCCCCAGTACTTC
>TRBJ1-1|TRBV7-3|NA|NA
CASSLGGANTEAFF
TGTGCCAGCAGCTTAGGGGGGGCGAACACTGAAGCTTTCTTT
>TRBJ1-6|TRBV18|TRBD1|NA
CASSPQTGGYNSPLHF
TGTGCCAGCTCACCGCAGACAGGGGGCTATAATTCACCCCTCCACTTT
>TRBJ2-1|TRBV15|NA|once
CATSRGGSSYNEQFF
TGTGCCACCAGCAGAGGAGGCAGCTCCTACAATGAGCAGTTCTTC
>TRBJ1-5|TRBV7-9|NA|NA
CASSSDSEPNQPQHF
TGTGCCAGCAGCTCAGACAGCGAACCTAATCAGCCCCAGCATTTT
>TRBJ2-2|TRBV2|NA|NA
CASSDRQVWTGELFF
TGTGCCAGCAGTGACCGACAGGTCTGGACCGGGGAGCTGTTTTTT
>TRBJ1-2|TRBV7-9|TRBD1|NA
CASSSGISGTGVLGGYTF
TGTGCCAGCAGCTCAGGAATTTCCGGGACAGGGGTTCTTGGGGGCTACACCTTC
>TRBJ1-2|TRBV20-1|NA|NA
CSAHYYGYTF
TGCAGTGCCCATTACTATGGCTACACCTTC
>TRBJ1-3|TRBV4-2|NA|NA
CASSQVGYGTTTSGNTIYF
TGTGCCAGCAGCCAAGTGGGTTACGGAACTACAACCTCTGGAAACACCATATATTTT
>TRBJ2-7|TRBV25-1|TRBD1|NA
CASSPPGQGPEQYF
TGTGCCAGCAGTCCCCCGGGACAGGGGCCCGAGCAGTACTTC
>TRBJ1-5|TRBV5-6|TRBD1|NA
CASSLQGARQPQHF
TGTGCCAGCAGCTTACAGGGGGCACGGCAGCCCCAGCATTTT
>TRBJ2-2|TRBV9|TRBD1|NA
CASRGGTGQAGELFF
TGTGCCAGCAGAGGAGGGACAGGGCAGGCCGGGGAGCTGTTTTTT
>TRBJ1-1|TRBV2|TRBD1|NA
CASKGSRTGTGGTEAFF
TGTGCCAGCAAGGGGAGTCGAACCGGGACAGGGGGAACTGAAGCTTTCTTT
>TRBJ2-1|TRBV7-9|TRBD2|NA
CASSERGSSYNEQFF
TGTGCCAGCAGCGAGCGGGGGTCTTCCTACAATGAGCAGTTCTTC
>TRBJ2-1|TRBV9|NA|NA
CASSPSDSNNEQFF
TGTGCCAGCAGCCCTAGCGACTCCAACAATGAGCAGTTCTTC
>TRBJ2-7|TRBV9|NA|NA
CASSGDTPYEQYF
TGTGCCAGCAGCGGGGACACCCCCTACGAGCAGTACTTC
>TRBJ2-3|TRBV5-1|TRBD2|once
CASSLGWTSGRTDTQYF
TGCGCCAGCAGCTTGGGTTGGACTAGCGGGAGGACAGATACGCAGTATTTT
>TRBJ1-5|TRBV24-1|TRBD1|once
CATSGTGYQPQHF
TGTGCCACCAGTGGGACAGGGTACCAGCCCCAGCATTTT
>TRBJ1-1|TRBV3-1/TRBV3-2|TRBD1|NA
CASSRTGVMNTEAFF
TGTGCCAGCAGCCGGACAGGGGTTATGAACACTGAAGCTTTCTTT
>TRBJ2-1|TRBV29-1|TRBD1|NA
CSVPGTVQFF
TGCAGCGTTCCCGGGACAGTGCAGTTCTTC
>TRBJ1-1|TRBV5-6|TRBD1|NA
CASSLGQGTIEAFF
TGTGCCAGCAGCTTGGGACAGGGTACGATTGAAGCTTTCTTT
>TRBJ2-3|TRBV24-1|TRBD2|NA
CATETSGSTDTQYF
TGTGCCACGGAGACTAGCGGTAGCACAGATACGCAGTATTTT
>TRBJ2-1|TRBV6-5|TRBD2|NA
CASGKASGVNEQFF
TGTGCCAGCGGGAAGGCTAGCGGGGTAAATGAGCAGTTCTTC
>TRBJ1-1|TRBV11-3|NA|NA
CASSLTFSTEAFF
TGTGCCAGCAGCTTGACTTTCAGCACTGAAGCTTTCTTT
>TRBJ1-1|TRBV18|TRBD1|NA
CASSGQGPEAFF
TGTGCCAGCTCAGGACAGGGGCCTGAAGCTTTCTTT
>TRBJ1-3|TRBV4-2|NA|NA
CASSQESLVSGNTIYF
TGTGCCAGCAGCCAAGAAAGCCTAGTCTCTGGAAACACCATATATTTT
>TRBJ2-1|TRBV6-2/TRBV6-3|NA|NA
CASSYSIGTGGNYNEQFF
TGTGCCAGCAGTTACTCCATAGGGACTGGCGGGAACTACAATGAGCAGTTCTTC
>TRBJ2-7|TRBV6-5|NA|few
CASSYSRNHEQYF
TGTGCCAGCAGTTACTCGAGGAACCACGAGCAGTACTTC
>TRBJ1-1|TRBV6-6|NA|NA
CASSYVSSPGTEAFF
TGTGCCAGCAGTTACGTGTCCAGTCCGGGCACTGAAGCTTTCTTT
>TRBJ1-4|TRBV30|TRBD1|NA
CAWSVLGTGKEKLFF
TGTGCCTGGAGTGTACTAGGGACAGGGAAGGAAAAACTGTTTTTT
>TRBJ1-2|TRBV28|NA|NA
CASSFAAARGSYTF
TGTGCCAGCAGTTTTGCGGCGGCGCGAGGGAGCTACACCTTC
>TRBJ1-1|TRBV6-5|NA|NA
CASSYSGGYEAFF
TGTGCCAGCAGTTACTCCGGGGGGTATGAAGCTTTCTTT
>TRBJ1-5|TRBV10-2|TRBD1|NA
CASSGTGVQPQHF
TGCGCCAGCAGTGGGACAGGGGTTCAGCCCCAGCATTTT